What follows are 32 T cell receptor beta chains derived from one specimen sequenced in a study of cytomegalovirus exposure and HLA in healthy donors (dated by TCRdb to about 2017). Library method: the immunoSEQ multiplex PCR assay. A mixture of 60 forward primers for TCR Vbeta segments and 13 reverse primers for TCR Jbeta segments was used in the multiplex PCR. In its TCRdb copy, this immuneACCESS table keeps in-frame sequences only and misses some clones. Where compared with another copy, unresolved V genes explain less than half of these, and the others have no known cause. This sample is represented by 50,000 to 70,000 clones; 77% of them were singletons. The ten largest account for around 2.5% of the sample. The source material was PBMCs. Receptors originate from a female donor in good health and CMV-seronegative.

The CDR3 DNA follows: TGTGCCATCAGTGTCGGACCAAGGACAAATAGCTATGGCTACACCTTC. Amino acids: CAISVGPRTNSYGYTF. The chain uses TRBV10-3 and TRBJ1-2; weak D call: TRBD1 (5 bases). The V gene's germline CDR1 is ENHRY and CDR2 SYGVKD. The CDR3 has 16 residues. The V end was cut by 4 bases, the J end by 4 bases, with 19 bases between.

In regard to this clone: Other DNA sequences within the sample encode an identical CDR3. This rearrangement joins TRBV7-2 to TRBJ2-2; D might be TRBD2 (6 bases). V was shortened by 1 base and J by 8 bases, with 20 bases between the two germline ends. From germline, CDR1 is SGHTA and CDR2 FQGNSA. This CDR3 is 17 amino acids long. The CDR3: CASSLGPPGAPPGELFF. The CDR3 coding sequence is TGTGCCAGCAGCTTAGGGCCCCCGGGAGCACCCCCGGGGGAGCTGTTTTTT.

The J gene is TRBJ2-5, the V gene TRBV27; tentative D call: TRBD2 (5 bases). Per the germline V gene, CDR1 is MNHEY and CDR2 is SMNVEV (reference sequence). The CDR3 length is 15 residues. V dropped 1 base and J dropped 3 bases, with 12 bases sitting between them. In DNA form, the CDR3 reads TGTGCCAGCAGTTTATGGTCTAGCTACAAAGAGACCCAGTACTTC. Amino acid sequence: CASSLWSSYKETQYF.

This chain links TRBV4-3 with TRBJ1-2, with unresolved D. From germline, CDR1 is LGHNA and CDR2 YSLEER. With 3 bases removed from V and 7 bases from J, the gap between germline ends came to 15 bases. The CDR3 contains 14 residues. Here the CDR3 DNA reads TGCGCCAGCAGCCAGGCGGGTCTGACGACTGGCTACACCTTC. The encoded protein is CASSQAGLTTGYTF.

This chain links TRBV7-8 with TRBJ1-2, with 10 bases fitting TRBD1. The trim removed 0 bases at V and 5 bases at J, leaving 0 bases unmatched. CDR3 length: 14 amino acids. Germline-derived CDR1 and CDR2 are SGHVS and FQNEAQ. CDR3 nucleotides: TGTGCCAGCAGCTTAGCGGGACAGGGGTATGGCTACACCTTC. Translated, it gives CASSLAGQGYGYTF.

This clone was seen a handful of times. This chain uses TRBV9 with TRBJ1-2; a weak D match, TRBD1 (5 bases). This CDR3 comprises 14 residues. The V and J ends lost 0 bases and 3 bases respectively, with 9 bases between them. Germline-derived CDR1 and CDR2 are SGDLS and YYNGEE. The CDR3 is CASSVAQGHYGYTF. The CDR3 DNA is TGTGCCAGCAGCGTAGCTCAGGGTCACTATGGCTACACCTTC.

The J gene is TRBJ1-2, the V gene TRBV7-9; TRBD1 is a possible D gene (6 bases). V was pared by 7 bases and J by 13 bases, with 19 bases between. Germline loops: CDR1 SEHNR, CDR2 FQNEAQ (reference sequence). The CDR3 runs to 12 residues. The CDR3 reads CASTTSGHLSTF. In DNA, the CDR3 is TGTGCCAGCACCACCTCGGGACACCTAAGCACCTTC.

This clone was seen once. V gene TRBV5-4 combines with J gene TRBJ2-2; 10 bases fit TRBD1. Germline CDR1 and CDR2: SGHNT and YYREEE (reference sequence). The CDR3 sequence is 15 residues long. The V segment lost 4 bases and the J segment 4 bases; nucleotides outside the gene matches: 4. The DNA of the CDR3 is TGTGCCAGCAGCGGGGACAGGGGAGGCACCGGGGAGCTGTTTTTT. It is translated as CASSGDRGGTGELFF.

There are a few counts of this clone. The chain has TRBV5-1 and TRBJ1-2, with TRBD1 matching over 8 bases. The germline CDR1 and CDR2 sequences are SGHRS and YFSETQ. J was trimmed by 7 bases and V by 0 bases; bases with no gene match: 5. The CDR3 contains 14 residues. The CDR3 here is CASSLGDRGSGYTF. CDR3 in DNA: TGCGCCAGCAGCTTGGGTGACAGGGGATCTGGCTACACCTTC.

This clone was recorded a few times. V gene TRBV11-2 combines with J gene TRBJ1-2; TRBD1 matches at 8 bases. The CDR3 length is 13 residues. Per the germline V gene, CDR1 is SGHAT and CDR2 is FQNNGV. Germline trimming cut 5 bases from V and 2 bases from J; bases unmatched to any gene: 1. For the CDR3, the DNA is TGTGCCAGCAGCAGGACAGGGAACTATGGCTACACCTTC. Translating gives CASSRTGNYGYTF. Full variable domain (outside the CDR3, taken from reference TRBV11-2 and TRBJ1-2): EAGVAQSPRYKIIEKRQSVAFWCNPISGHATLYWYQQILGQGPKLLIQFQNNGVVDDSQLPKDRFSAERLKGVDSTLKIQPAKLEDSAVYLCASSRTGNYGYTFGSGTRLTVV.

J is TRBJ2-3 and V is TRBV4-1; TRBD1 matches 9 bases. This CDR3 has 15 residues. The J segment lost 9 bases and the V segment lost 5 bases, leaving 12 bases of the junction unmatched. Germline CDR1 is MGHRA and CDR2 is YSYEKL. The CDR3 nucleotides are TGCGCCAGCAGCGACCTGGGACAGGGACAGTTAACGCAGTATTTT. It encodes CASSDLGQGQLTQYF.

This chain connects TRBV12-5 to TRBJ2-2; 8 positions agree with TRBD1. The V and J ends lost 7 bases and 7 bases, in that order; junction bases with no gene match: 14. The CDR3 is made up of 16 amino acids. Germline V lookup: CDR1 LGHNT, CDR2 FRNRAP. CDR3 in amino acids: CASAIARDRKIGELFF. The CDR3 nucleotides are TGTGCTAGTGCAATTGCCCGGGACAGGAAAATCGGGGAGCTGTTTTTT.

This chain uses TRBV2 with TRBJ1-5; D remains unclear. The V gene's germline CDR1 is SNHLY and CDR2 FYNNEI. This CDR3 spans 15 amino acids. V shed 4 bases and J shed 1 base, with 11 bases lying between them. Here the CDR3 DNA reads TGTGCCAGCAGTGGAAGCAGCGGAAGCAATCAGCCCCAGCATTTT. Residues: CASSGSSGSNQPQHF.

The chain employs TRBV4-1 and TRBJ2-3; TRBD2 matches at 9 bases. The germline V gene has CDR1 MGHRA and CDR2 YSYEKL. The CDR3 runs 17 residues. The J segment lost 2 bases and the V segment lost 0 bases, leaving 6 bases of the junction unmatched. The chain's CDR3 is CASSQEGAGGITDTQYF. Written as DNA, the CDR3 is TGCGCCAGCAGCCAAGAGGGGGCGGGAGGGATCACAGATACGCAGTATTTT.

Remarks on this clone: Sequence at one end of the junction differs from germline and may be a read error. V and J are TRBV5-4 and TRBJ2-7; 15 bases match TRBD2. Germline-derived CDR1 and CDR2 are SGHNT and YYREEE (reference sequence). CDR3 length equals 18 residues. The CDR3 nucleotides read TGTGCCAGCAGGTTGGGACTAGCGGGGGGCCCCAGCTCCTACGAGCAGTACTTC. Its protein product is CASRLGLAGGPSSYEQYF.

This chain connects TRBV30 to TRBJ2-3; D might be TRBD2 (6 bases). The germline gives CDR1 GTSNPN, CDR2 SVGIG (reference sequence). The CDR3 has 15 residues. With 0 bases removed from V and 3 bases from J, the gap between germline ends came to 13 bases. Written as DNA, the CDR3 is TGTGCCTGGAGTGTAGGAGGGAGCTATACAGATACGCAGTATTTT. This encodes CAWSVGGSYTDTQYF.

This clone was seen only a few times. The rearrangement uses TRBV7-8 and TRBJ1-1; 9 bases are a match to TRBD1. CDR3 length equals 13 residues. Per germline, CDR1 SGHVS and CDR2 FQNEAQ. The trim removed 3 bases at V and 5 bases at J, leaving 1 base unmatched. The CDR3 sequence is CASSLTGGTEAFF. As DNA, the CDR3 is TGTGCCAGCAGCTTGACAGGGGGTACTGAAGCTTTCTTT.

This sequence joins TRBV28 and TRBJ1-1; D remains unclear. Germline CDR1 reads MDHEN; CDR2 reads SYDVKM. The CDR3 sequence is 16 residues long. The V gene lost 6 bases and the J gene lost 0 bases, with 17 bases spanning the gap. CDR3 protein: CASRAERGIVNTEAFF. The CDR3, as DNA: TGTGCCAGCAGGGCCGAGCGGGGTATCGTGAACACTGAAGCTTTCTTT.

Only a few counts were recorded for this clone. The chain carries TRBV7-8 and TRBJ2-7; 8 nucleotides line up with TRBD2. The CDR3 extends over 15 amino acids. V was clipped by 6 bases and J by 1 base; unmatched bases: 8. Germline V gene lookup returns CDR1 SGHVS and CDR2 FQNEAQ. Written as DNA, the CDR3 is TGTGCCAGCAGACGGCGGGGGGCCCGATCCTACGAGCAGTACTTC. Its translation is CASRRRGARSYEQYF.

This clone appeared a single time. CDR3 sequence reads: CASSGGDRTLNSPLHF. CDR3 bases: TGTGCCAGCAGTGGGGGGGACAGGACCTTGAATTCACCCCTCCACTTT. This chain joins TRBV2 and TRBJ1-6, with 8 bases fitting TRBD1. CDR1 is SNHLY, CDR2 FYNNEI, per germline. V lost 4 bases, J lost 7 bases, and 9 bases stayed unmatched. The CDR3 is made up of 16 amino acids.

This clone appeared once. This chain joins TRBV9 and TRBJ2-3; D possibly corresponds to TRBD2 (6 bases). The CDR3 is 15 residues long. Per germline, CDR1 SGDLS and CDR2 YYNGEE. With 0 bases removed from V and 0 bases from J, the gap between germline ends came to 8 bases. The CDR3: CASSVAGTSTDTQYF. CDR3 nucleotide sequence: TGTGCCAGCAGCGTAGCCGGGACTAGCACAGATACGCAGTATTTT.

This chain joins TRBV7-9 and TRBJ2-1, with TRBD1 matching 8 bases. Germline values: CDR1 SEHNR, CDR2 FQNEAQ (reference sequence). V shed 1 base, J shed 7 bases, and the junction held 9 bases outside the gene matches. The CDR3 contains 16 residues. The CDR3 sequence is CASSLGWTGSLNEQFF. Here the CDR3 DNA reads TGTGCCAGCAGCTTAGGATGGACAGGGTCTTTGAATGAGCAGTTCTTC.

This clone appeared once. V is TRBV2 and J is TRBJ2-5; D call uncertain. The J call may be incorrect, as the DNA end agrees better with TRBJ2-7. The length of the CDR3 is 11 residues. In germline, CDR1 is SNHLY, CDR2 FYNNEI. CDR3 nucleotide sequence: TGTGCCAGCAGCAAAACCTACGAGCAGTACTTC. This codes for CASSKTYEQYF.

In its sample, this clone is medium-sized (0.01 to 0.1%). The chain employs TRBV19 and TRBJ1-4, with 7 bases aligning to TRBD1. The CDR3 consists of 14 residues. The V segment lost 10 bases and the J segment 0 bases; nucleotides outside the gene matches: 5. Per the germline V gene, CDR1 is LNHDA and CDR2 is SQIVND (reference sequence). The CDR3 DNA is TGTGCCACGCAGGGGGGAACAACTAATGAAAAACTGTTTTTT. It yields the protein CATQGGTTNEKLFF.

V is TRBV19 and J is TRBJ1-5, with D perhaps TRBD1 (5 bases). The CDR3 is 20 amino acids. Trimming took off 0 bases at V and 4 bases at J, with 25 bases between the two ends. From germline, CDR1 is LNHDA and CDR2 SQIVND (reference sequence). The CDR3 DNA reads TGTGCCAGTAGTATAGATCTACCAGAGTACGGGGGTAATCGGAATCAGCCCCAGCATTTT. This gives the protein CASSIDLPEYGGNRNQPQHF.

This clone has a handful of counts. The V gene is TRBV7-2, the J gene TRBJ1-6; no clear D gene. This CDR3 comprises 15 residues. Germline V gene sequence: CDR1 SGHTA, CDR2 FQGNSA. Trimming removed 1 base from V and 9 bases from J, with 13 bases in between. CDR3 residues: CASSLGLGSVSPLHF. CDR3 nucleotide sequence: TGTGCCAGCAGCTTAGGTTTGGGGAGCGTTTCACCCCTCCACTTT.

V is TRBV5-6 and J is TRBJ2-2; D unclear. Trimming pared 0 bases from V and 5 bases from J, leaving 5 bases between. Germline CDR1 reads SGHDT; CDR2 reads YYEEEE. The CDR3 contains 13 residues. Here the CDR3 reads CASSLARTGELFF. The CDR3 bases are TGTGCCAGCAGCTTGGCCCGGACCGGGGAGCTGTTTTTT.

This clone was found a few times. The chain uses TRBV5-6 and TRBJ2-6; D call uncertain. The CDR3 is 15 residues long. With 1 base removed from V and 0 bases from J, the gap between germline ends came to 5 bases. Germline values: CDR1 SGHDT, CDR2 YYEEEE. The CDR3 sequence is CASSLYGSGANVLTF. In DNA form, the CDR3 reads TGTGCCAGCAGCTTGTACGGCTCTGGGGCCAACGTCCTGACTTTC.

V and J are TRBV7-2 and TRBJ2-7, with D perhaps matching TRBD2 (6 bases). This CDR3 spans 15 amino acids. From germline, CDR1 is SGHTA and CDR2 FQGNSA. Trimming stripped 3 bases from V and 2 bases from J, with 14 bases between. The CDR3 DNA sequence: TGTGCCAGCAGCTTGCCTGGGCGGGGAACCTACGAGCAGTACTTC. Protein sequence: CASSLPGRGTYEQYF.

As DNA, the CDR3 is TGTGCCAGCAGTGAATCCGCGGGGGGTACAGATACGCAGTATTTT. The encoded protein is CASSESAGGTDTQYF. The genes are TRBV6-1 and TRBJ2-3; TRBD2 agrees at 8 bases. Germline CDR1 is MNHNS and CDR2 is SASEGT. J gave up 3 bases and V 2 bases, and 4 bases lay outside the gene matches. The CDR3 totals 15 residues.

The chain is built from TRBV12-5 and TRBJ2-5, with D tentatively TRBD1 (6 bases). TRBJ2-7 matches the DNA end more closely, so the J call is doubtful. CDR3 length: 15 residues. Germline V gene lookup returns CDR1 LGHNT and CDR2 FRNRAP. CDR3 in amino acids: CASGPTGPLTYEQYF. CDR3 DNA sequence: TGTGCTAGTGGTCCGACAGGTCCTTTAACCTACGAGCAGTACTTC.

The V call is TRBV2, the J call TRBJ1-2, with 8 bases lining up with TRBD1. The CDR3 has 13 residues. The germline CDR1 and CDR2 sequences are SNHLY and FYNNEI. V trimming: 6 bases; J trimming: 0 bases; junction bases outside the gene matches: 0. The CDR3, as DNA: TGTGCCAGCAGACAGGGGGCTAACTATGGCTACACCTTC. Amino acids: CASRQGANYGYTF.